Each of the 20 T cell receptor beta chains below was sequenced from the same sample in a study of blood T cell repertoires in COVID-19. TCRdb's table, derived via immunoSEQ multiplex PCR, lists solely in-frame clones and lacks some. Of 150,000 to 200,000 clones in the sample, roughly 93% were seen once. The sample comprised peripheral blood. The receptors were sampled from a woman in her fifties or sixties with COVID-19, enrolled during active disease.

About this clone: This sample includes further DNA sequences coding for the same CDR3. The CDR3 bases are TGTGCCAGTAGCGGAACAGTTAACACTGAAGCTTTCTTT. It specifies CASSGTVNTEAFF. The chain recombines TRBV19 with TRBJ1-1; D is undetermined. The ends were cut back, 6 bases at V and 2 bases at J, with 10 bases in the middle. The CDR3 totals 13 residues. Germline CDR1 is LNHDA and CDR2 is SQIVND (reference sequence).

The chain recombines TRBV11-3 with TRBJ1-3, with 9 bases aligning to TRBD1. J was trimmed by 0 bases and V by 5 bases; bases with no gene match: 14. Germline lookup yields CDR1 SGHNT and CDR2 YENEEA. The CDR3 loop spans 19 amino acids. For the CDR3, the DNA is TGTGCCAGCAGCCGGGACAGGGTTAGGGCGCTGAGCTCTGGAAACACCATATATTTT. Its protein is CASSRDRVRALSSGNTIYF.

V usage is TRBV6-1 and J usage is TRBJ1-3; unclear D gene. The V end lost 0 bases, the J end lost 4 bases, and 16 bases lay between the germline ends. The germline CDR1 and CDR2 sequences are MNHNS and SASEGT. The CDR3 is 17 amino acids. CDR3 DNA sequence: TGTGCCAGCAGTGAAGCAAGTCGGGGTCCTGGCGGAAACACCATATATTTT. This encodes CASSEASRGPGGNTIYF.

The chain is built from TRBV5-5 and TRBJ2-5; TRBD2 matches at 8 bases. The germline V gene has CDR1 SGHKS and CDR2 YYEKEE (reference sequence). The CDR3 contains 16 residues. The V gene end was trimmed by 3 bases and the J gene end by 3 bases; junction bases not matched to a gene: 10. CDR3 sequence reads: CASSSPRDGGEETQYF. Here the CDR3 DNA reads TGTGCCAGCAGCTCCCCTAGGGACGGGGGGGAAGAGACCCAGTACTTC.

This clone was observed a few times. J is TRBJ1-5 and V is TRBV15, with TRBD1 identical over 7 bases. Trimming cost V 1 base and J 4 bases; bases outside gene matches: 4. CDR3 length equals 15 residues. Germline lookup yields CDR1 LNHNV and CDR2 YYDKDF (reference sequence). The CDR3 spells CATSRGGRGNQPQHF. CDR3 DNA sequence: TGTGCCACCAGCAGAGGAGGCAGGGGGAATCAGCCCCAGCATTTT.

V is TRBV2 and J is TRBJ1-2; 9 nucleotides line up with TRBD1. V trimming: 6 bases; J trimming: 4 bases; junction bases outside the gene matches: 6. The germline V gene encodes CDR1 SNHLY and CDR2 FYNNEI. CDR3 length: 14 amino acids. Written as DNA, the CDR3 is TGTGCCAGCAGCTCAACAGGGGGCGTCTATGGCTACACCTTC. This gives the protein CASSSTGGVYGYTF. Drawing the rest from reference TRBV2 and TRBJ1-2, the complete variable domain is EPEVTQTPSHQVTQMGQEVILRCVPISNHLYFYWYRQILGQKVEFLVSFYNNEISEKSEIFDDQFSVERPDGSNFTLKIRSTKLEDSAMYFCASSSTGGVYGYTFGSGTRLTVV.

This chain joins TRBV7-3 and TRBJ2-3; TRBD2 matches 13 bases. Trimming at V came to 5 bases and at J to 4 bases, leaving 6 bases not matched to a gene. The length of the CDR3 is 16 residues. Germline V gene sequence: CDR1 SGHTA, CDR2 FQGTGA. The CDR3: CASSPRLAGGSDTQYF. In DNA, the CDR3 is TGTGCCAGCAGCCCTAGACTAGCGGGGGGATCAGATACGCAGTATTTT.

Here the CDR3 DNA reads TGTGCCAGCGGACTGGCTAGCACAGATACGCAGTATTTT. The encoded protein is CASGLASTDTQYF. The V gene is TRBV12-3 or TRBV12-4, the J gene TRBJ2-3, with D possibly matching TRBD2 (5 bases). Trimming took 8 bases from V and 0 from J, leaving 9 bases between them. The CDR3 runs to 13 residues.

The chain joins TRBV7-2 to TRBJ1-1, with D possibly TRBD1 on 6 matching bases. The CDR3 is 12 amino acids. Germline V CDR1 and CDR2: SGHTA, FQGNSA. Trimming cost V 6 bases and J 3 bases, with 8 bases left between them. The CDR3 DNA reads TGTGCCAGCAGTCACAGGGACACTGAAGCTTTCTTT. This codes for CASSHRDTEAFF. Full variable domain (outside the CDR3, taken from reference TRBV7-2 and TRBJ1-1): GAGVSQSPSNKVTEKGKDVELRCDPISGHTALYWYRQSLGQGLEFLIYFQGNSAPDKSGLPSDRFSAERTGGSVSTLTIQRTQQEDSAVYLCASSHRDTEAFFGQGTRLTVV.

The V gene is TRBV10-3, the J gene TRBJ1-6; 9 bases fit TRBD1. Germline V gene data show CDR1 as ENHRY and CDR2 as SYGVKD. J was trimmed by 6 bases and V by 2 bases; bases with no gene match: 8. The CDR3 spans 17 residues. CDR3 residues: CAISEHSGQGGNSPLHF. In DNA form, the CDR3 reads TGTGCCATCAGTGAGCACTCGGGACAGGGCGGTAATTCACCCCTCCACTTT.

This chain uses TRBV5-5 with TRBJ2-2, with TRBD1 matching 8 bases. Germline CDR1 is SGHKS and CDR2 is YYEKEE (reference sequence). There are 15 residues in the CDR3. V lost 4 bases to trimming and J lost 7 bases; unmatched junction nucleotides: 9. This CDR3 reads CASSREQGVLGELFF. The CDR3 coding sequence is TGTGCCAGCAGCAGGGAACAGGGGGTTCTCGGGGAGCTGTTTTTT.

The V and J genes are TRBV4-3 and TRBJ1-2; D is undetermined. This CDR3 is 16 amino acids long. The germline CDR1 and CDR2 sequences are LGHNA and YSLEER. Trimming stripped 2 bases from V and 8 bases from J, with 21 bases between. The CDR3 loop reads CASSQFRSIENWGYTF. In nucleotides, the CDR3 is TGCGCCAGCAGCCAATTTCGGTCCATCGAGAACTGGGGCTACACCTTC.

V gene TRBV5-6 combines with J gene TRBJ1-1; a possible D gene is TRBD1 (5 bases). Germline loops: CDR1 SGHDT, CDR2 YYEEEE. V lost 2 bases to trimming and J lost 1 base, with 9 bases between them. The CDR3 is 14 residues long. The CDR3 is CASSFPGQNTEAFF. The CDR3 coding sequence is TGTGCCAGCAGCTTCCCCGGACAGAACACTGAAGCTTTCTTT. The variable domain in full, completed from reference TRBV5-6 and TRBJ1-1, reads DAGVTQSPTHLIKTRGQQVTLRCSPKSGHDTVSWYQQALGQGPQFIFQYYEEEERQRGNFPDRFSGHQFPNYSSELNVNALLLGDSALYLCASSFPGQNTEAFFGQGTRLTVV.

J is TRBJ2-3 and V is TRBV7-3; D is ambiguous. The CDR3 extends over 15 amino acids. Deletions cut 4 bases from V and 0 bases from J, with 11 bases between. The germline V gene has CDR1 SGHTA and CDR2 FQGTGA. CDR3 sequence: CASSSPTQSTDTQYF. CDR3 in DNA: TGTGCCAGCAGCTCCCCGACTCAAAGCACAGATACGCAGTATTTT. Looking up the rest from reference TRBV7-3 and TRBJ2-3 gives the full variable domain: GAGVSQTPSNKVTEKGKYVELRCDPISGHTALYWYRQSLGQGPEFLIYFQGTGAADDSGLPNDRFFAVRPEGSVSTLKIQRTERGDSAVYLCASSSPTQSTDTQYFGPGTRLTVL.

The CDR3 DNA sequence: TGCGCCAGCAGCTTCTCGGGGGGCGCGGGTCAGCCCCAGCATTTT. Protein sequence: CASSFSGGAGQPQHF. This chain uses TRBV5-1 with TRBJ1-5, with D possibly being TRBD1 (6 bases). Germline lookup yields CDR1 SGHRS and CDR2 YFSETQ. The CDR3 contains 15 residues. V gave up 2 bases and J gave up 6 bases, with 15 bases separating them.

The chain joins TRBV11-2 to TRBJ1-1, with no clear D. The CDR3 is 14 amino acids. V was clipped by 5 bases and J by 0 bases, with 10 bases between them. Germline-derived CDR1 and CDR2 are SGHAT and FQNNGV. The CDR3 region is CASSKREMNTEAFF. The DNA of the CDR3 is TGTGCCAGCAGCAAACGTGAGATGAACACTGAAGCTTTCTTT.

J is TRBJ1-2 and V is TRBV9, with 10 positions matching TRBD1. CDR3 length: 17 residues. Germline loops: CDR1 SGDLS, CDR2 YYNGEE. With V trimmed by 0 bases and J by 6 bases, 11 bases remained unmatched. The CDR3 reads CASSVATNPGQGNGYTF. The CDR3, as DNA: TGTGCCAGCAGCGTAGCGACTAATCCGGGACAGGGGAATGGCTACACCTTC.

V and J are TRBV2 and TRBJ2-7, with 9 positions matching TRBD1. CDR3 length: 14 amino acids. V gave up 6 bases and J gave up 2 bases; unmatched junction bases: 5. The germline gives CDR1 SNHLY, CDR2 FYNNEI. In DNA, the CDR3 is TGTGCCAGCAGGAACAGGGGGCTCACCTACGAGCAGTACTTC. Translated, it gives CASRNRGLTYEQYF.

V and J are TRBV7-2 and TRBJ2-2, with TRBD1 as a possible D gene (5 bases). Trimming cost V 4 bases and J 5 bases, with 23 bases left between them. CDR3 size: 18 residues. Germline loops: CDR1 SGHTA, CDR2 FQGNSA. The DNA for the CDR3 is TGTGCCAGCAGCTCCCCCACTGGGGCGGTCGGAACAACCGGGGAGCTGTTTTTT. It codes for CASSSPTGAVGTTGELFF.

V is TRBV3-1 (or the pseudogene TRBV3-2) and J is TRBJ2-1; 10 nucleotides agree with TRBD2. The J segment lost 6 bases and the V segment lost 0 bases, leaving 2 bases of the junction unmatched. Germline V gives CDR1 LGHDT, CDR2 YNNKEL (reference sequence). The CDR3 runs 15 residues. This CDR3 reads CASSQDQRGGNEQFF. The CDR3 DNA is TGTGCCAGCAGCCAAGACCAGCGGGGGGGCAATGAGCAGTTCTTC.